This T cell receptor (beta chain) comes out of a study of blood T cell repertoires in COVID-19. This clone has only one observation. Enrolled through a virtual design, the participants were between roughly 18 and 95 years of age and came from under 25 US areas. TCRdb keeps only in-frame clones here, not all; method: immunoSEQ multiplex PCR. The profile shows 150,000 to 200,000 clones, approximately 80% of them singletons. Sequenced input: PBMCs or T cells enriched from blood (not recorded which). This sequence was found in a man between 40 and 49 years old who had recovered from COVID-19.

CDR3 bases: TGCGCCAGCAGATTTACAGAAAGGTCAGATACGCAGTATTTT. It is translated as CASRFTERSDTQYF. The chain links TRBV5-1 to TRBJ2-3; D is ambiguous. CDR3 length equals 14 residues. CDR1 is SGHRS and CDR2 is YFSETQ in the germline V gene. Trimming stripped 5 bases from V and 4 bases from J, with 14 bases between.